The rows below give T cell receptor beta chains drawn from one sample of a study of cytomegalovirus exposure and HLA in healthy donors. This table comes from immunoSEQ multiplex PCR, and its TCRdb copy is limited to in-frame clones, with some not included. The table includes over 95,000 clones, about 70% detected once. Sequencing input: PBMCs. Every receptor here comes from a human donor in good health. Each CDR3 is given with its conserved first and last residue. A D gene is named only where the DNA matches it firmly.

V gene: TRBV5-1
D gene: .
J gene: TRBJ2-3
CDR3 DNA: TGCGCCAGCAGCCCGGGACTTGGCACAGATACGCAGTATTTT
CDR3 protein: CASSPGLGTDTQYF

V gene: TRBV12-5
D gene: TRBD1
J gene: TRBJ2-2
CDR3 DNA: TGTGCTAGTGGTCCGGGACAGGGGAGAATAACCGGGGAGCTGTTTTTT
CDR3 protein: CASGPGQGRITGELFF

V gene: TRBV6-5
D gene: .
J gene: TRBJ2-7
CDR3 DNA: TGTGCCAGCAGTTACCAGGCTCACATGGCTTACGAGCAGTACTTC
CDR3 protein: CASSYQAHMAYEQYF

V gene: TRBV2
D gene: TRBD1
J gene: TRBJ1-5
CDR3 DNA: TGTGCCAGCAGGGAGACAGGGAGGCAGCCCCAGCATTTT
CDR3 protein: CASRETGRQPQHF

V gene: TRBV5-6
D gene: .
J gene: TRBJ1-3
CDR3 DNA: TGTGCCAGCAGCCTGTTAGGAAACACCATATATTTT
CDR3 protein: CASSLLGNTIYF

V gene: TRBV12-5
D gene: TRBD2
J gene: TRBJ2-7
CDR3 DNA: TGTGCTAGTGCCAAGTCGGGGGGGATAGCGGGGAGGTACGAGCAGTACTTC
CDR3 protein: CASAKSGGIAGRYEQYF

V gene: TRBV5-5
D gene: .
J gene: TRBJ2-1
CDR3 DNA: TGTGCCAGCAGCCCCTTGGTGAGCCGCAATGAGCAGTTCTTC
CDR3 protein: CASSPLVSRNEQFF

V gene: TRBV4-3
D gene: .
J gene: TRBJ2-5
CDR3 DNA: TGCGCCAGCAGCCAAGATGCGGCAGTTCGCCAAGAGACCCAGTACTTC
CDR3 protein: CASSQDAAVRQETQYF

V gene: TRBV7-3
D gene: TRBD1
J gene: TRBJ1-1
CDR3 DNA: TGTGCCAGCGGCGGACAGGGAGGTACTGAAGCTTTCTTT
CDR3 protein: CASGGQGGTEAFF

V gene: TRBV9
D gene: .
J gene: TRBJ1-6
CDR3 DNA: TGTGCCAGCAGCTTCGGGAGGAGTGGAAATTCACCCCTCCACTTT
CDR3 protein: CASSFGRSGNSPLHF

V gene: TRBV6-1
D gene: .
J gene: TRBJ2-7
CDR3 DNA: TGTGCCAGCAGTGTGGGGCAGGTTGGTTACGAGCAGTACTTC
CDR3 protein: CASSVGQVGYEQYF

V gene: TRBV11-2
D gene: .
J gene: TRBJ2-1
CDR3 DNA: TGTGCCAGCAGCCCCAGAGCCGGGACAACCTACAATGAGCAGTTCTTC
CDR3 protein: CASSPRAGTTYNEQFF